The T cell receptor beta chain under discussion was sequenced for a study of T cell repertoires in cytomegalovirus infection. About the research overall: An indication of both CMV infection and matching HLA type came from public TCR beta signatures.

Whole-study findings and limits: In two of eight donors, the top clonotype was HLA-C-restricted CMV-specific. Accumulated public TCR beta family frequency recognized individuals carrying CMV together with the relevant HLA.

At least ten counts were recorded for this clonotype. Its matching antigen is unknown. The V gene's germline CDR1 is SGHNT and CDR2 YYREEE (reference sequence). CDR3 size: 15 residues. Deletions cut 4 bases from V and 2 bases from J, with 15 bases between. TCRdb recomputed calls from the reads with MiXCR, one row per CDR3 protein. The sample shows approximately 250,000 distinct CDR3 sequences, 9.1% of them seen only once. The genes are TRBV5-4 and TRBJ2-5; possible D gene TRBD1, 6 bases. The TCR sequence derives from a human donor in good health (CMV status not recorded). Some clones in this sample may be carry-over from other donors' samples. Sequencing used PBMCs. The CDR3 is CASSTDQGRQETQYF. As DNA, the CDR3 is TGTGCCAGCAGCACGGACCAGGGGAGACAAGAGACCCAGTACTTC.